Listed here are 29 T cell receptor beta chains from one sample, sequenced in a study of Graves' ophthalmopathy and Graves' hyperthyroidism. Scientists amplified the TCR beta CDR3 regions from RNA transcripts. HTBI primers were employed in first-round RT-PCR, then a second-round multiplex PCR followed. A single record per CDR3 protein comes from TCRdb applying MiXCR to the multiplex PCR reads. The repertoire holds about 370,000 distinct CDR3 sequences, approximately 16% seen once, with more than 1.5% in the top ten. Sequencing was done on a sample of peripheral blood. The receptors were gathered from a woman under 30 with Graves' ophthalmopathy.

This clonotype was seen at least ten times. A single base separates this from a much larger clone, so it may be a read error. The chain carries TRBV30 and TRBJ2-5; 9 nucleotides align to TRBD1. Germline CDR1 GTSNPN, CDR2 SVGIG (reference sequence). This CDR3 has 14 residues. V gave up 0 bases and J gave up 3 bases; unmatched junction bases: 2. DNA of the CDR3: TGTGCCTGGAGTGTACGACAGGGGGAAGAGACCCAGTACTTC. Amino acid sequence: CAWSVRQGEETQYF.

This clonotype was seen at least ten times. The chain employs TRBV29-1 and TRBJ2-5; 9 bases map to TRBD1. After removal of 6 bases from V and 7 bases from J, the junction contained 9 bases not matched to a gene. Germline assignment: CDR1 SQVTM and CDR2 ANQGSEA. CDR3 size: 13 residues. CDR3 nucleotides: TGCAGCGTATCGACAGGGGGAGGCGGGACCCAGTACTTC. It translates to CSVSTGGGGTQYF.

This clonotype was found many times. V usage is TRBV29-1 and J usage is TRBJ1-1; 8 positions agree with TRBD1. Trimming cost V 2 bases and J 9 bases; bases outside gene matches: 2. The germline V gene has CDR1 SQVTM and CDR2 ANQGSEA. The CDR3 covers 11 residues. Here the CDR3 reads CSVEQGAKAFF. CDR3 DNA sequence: TGCAGCGTTGAACAGGGGGCGAAAGCTTTCTTT.

The CDR3 DNA is TGTGCCAGCAGACAGGGACTAGCCAACACCGGGGAGCTGTTTTTT. Translating it yields CASRQGLANTGELFF. The chain recombines TRBV11-1 with TRBJ2-2; TRBD2 aligns across 9 bases. This CDR3 comprises 15 residues. V shed 6 bases, J shed 2 bases, and the junction held 4 bases outside the gene matches. Germline lookup yields CDR1 SGHAT and CDR2 FQDESV (reference sequence).

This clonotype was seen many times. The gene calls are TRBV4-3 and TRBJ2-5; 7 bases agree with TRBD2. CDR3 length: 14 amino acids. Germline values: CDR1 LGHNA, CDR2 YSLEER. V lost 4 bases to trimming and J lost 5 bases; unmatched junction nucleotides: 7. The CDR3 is CASSPWTSAETQYF. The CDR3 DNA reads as TGCGCCAGCAGCCCTTGGACTAGTGCTGAGACCCAGTACTTC.

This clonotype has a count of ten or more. Written as DNA, the CDR3 is TGTGCCAGTACCACGGGCGGGCGGACCTCCTACGAGCAGTACTTC. As protein: CASTTGGRTSYEQYF. The rearrangement links TRBV19 to TRBJ2-7; D is perhaps TRBD2 (5 bases). Germline V lookup: CDR1 LNHDA, CDR2 SQIVND (reference sequence). This CDR3 comprises 15 residues. Trimming pared 7 bases from V and 0 bases from J, leaving 16 bases between.

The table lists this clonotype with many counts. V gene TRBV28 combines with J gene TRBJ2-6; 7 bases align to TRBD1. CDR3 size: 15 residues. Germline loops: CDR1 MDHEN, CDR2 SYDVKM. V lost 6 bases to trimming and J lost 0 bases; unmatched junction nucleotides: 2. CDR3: CASRGQDSGANVLTF. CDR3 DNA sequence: TGTGCCAGCAGAGGACAGGACTCTGGGGCCAACGTCCTGACTTTC.

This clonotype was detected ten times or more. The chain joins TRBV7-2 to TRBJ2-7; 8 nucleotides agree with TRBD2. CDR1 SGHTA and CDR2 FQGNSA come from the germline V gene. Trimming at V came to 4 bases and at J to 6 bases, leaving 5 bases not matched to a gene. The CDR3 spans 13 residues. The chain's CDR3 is CASSSGLGSEQYF. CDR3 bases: TGTGCCAGCAGCTCGGGACTAGGATCCGAGCAGTACTTC.

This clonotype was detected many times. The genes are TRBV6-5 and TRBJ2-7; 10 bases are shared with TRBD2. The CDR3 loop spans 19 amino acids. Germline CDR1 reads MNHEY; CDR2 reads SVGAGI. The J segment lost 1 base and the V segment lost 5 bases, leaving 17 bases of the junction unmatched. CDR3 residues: CASSPRLAGIVGRSYEQYF. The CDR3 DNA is TGTGCCAGCAGTCCGCGACTAGCGGGTATTGTTGGGAGGTCCTACGAGCAGTACTTC.

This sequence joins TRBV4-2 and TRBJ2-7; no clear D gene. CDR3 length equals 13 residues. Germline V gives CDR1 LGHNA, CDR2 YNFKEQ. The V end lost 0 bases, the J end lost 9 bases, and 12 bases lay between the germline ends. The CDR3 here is CASSQDTSPLQYF. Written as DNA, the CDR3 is TGTGCCAGCAGCCAAGATACGAGTCCATTGCAGTACTTC.

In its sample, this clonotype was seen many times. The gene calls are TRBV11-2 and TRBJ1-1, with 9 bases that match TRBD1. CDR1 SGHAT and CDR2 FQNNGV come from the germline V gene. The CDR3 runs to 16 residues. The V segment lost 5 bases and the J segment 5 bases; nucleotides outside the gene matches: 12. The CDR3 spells CASSATGTGRRTEAFF. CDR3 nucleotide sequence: TGTGCCAGCAGCGCGACCGGGACAGGGCGTCGGACTGAAGCTTTCTTT.

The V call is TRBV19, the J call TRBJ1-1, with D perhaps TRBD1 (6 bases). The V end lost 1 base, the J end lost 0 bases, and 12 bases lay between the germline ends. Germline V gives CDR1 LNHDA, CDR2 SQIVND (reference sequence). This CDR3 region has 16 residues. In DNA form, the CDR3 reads TGTGCCAGTAGTATAGGTGGCCGGACAGTGAACACTGAAGCTTTCTTT. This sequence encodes CASSIGGRTVNTEAFF.

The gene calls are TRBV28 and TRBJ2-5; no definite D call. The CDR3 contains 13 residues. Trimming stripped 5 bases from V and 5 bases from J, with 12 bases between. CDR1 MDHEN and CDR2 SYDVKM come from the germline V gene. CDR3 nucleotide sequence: TGTGCCAGCAGTAGTAGGTTTCTGGAGACCCAGTACTTC. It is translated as CASSSRFLETQYF.

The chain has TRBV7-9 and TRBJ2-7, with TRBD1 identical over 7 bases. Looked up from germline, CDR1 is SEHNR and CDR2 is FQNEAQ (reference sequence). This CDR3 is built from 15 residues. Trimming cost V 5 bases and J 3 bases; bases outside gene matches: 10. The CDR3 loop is CASSALTGFIYEQYF. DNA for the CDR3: TGTGCCAGCAGCGCCTTGACAGGGTTCATCTACGAGCAGTACTTC. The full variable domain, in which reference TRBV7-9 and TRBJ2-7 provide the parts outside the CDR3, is DTGVSQNPRHKITKRGQNVTFRCDPISEHNRLYWYRQTLGQGPEFLTYFQNEAQLEKSRLLSDRFSAERPKGSFSTLEIQRTEQGDSAMYLCASSALTGFIYEQYFGPGTRLTVT.

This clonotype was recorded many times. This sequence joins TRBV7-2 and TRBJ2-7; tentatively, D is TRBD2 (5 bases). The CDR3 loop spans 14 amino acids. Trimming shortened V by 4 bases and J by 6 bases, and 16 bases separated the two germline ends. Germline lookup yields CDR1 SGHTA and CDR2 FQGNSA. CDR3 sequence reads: CASSSGGSVSEQYF. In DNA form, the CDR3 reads TGTGCCAGCAGCTCCGGAGGTTCGGTTAGCGAGCAGTACTTC.

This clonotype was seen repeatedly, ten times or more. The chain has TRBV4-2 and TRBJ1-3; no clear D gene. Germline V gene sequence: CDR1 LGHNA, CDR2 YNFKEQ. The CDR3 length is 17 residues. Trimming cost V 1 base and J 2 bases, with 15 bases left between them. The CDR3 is CASSQGRLGSAGNTIYF. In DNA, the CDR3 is TGTGCCAGCAGCCAAGGTCGGTTGGGAAGTGCTGGAAACACCATATATTTT.

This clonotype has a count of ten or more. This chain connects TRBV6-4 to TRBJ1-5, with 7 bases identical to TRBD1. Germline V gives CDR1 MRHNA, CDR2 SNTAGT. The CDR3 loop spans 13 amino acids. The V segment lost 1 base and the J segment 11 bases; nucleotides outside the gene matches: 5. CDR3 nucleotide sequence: TGTGCCAGCAGTGACTACAGGGGCTCGACCCAGCATTTT. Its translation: CASSDYRGSTQHF.

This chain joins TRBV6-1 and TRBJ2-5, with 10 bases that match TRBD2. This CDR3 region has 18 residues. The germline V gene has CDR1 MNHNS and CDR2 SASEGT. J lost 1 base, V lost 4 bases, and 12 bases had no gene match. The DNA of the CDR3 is TGTGCCAGCAGTGGTAATAGCGGGAGGTATTTAGGCCAAGAGACCCAGTACTTC. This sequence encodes CASSGNSGRYLGQETQYF.

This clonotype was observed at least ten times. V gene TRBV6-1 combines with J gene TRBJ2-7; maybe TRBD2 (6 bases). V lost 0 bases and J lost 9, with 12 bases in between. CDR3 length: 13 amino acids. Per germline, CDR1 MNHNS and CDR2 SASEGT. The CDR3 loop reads CASSEAGGGGQYF. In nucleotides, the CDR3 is TGTGCCAGCAGTGAAGCCGGGGGAGGCGGGCAGTACTTC.

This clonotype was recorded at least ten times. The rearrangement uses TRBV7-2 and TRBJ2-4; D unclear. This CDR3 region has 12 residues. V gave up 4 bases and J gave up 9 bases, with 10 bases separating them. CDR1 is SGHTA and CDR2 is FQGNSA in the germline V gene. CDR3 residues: CASSSKMGIQYF. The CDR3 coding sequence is TGTGCCAGCAGCTCTAAGATGGGCATTCAGTACTTC. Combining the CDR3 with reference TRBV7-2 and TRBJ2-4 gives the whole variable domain GAGVSQSPSNKVTEKGKDVELRCDPISGHTALYWYRQSLGQGLEFLIYFQGNSAPDKSGLPSDRFSAERTGGSVSTLTIQRTQQEDSAVYLCASSSKMGIQYFGAGTRLSVL.

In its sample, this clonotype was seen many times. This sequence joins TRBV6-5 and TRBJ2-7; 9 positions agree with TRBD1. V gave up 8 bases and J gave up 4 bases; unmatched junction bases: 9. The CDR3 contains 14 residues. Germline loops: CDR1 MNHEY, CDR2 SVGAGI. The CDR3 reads CASGRQGDSYEQYF. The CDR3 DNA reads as TGTGCCAGCGGGAGACAGGGGGACAGTTACGAGCAGTACTTC.

DNA of the CDR3: TGTGCCAGCAGCCCCCGGGACAGGGGTGCATGGACCCAGTACTTC. Its translation: CASSPRDRGAWTQYF. The chain couples TRBV12-3 or TRBV12-4 to TRBJ2-5, with 10 bases matching TRBD1. Trimming removed 6 bases from V and 7 bases from J; junction bases left unmatched: 11. This CDR3 contains 15 residues.

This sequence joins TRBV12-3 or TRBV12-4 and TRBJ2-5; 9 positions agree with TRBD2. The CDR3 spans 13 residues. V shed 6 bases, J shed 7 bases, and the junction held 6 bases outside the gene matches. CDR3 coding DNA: TGTGCCAGCAGGCGGGAGGGCCTCCTGACCCAGTACTTC. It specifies CASRREGLLTQYF.

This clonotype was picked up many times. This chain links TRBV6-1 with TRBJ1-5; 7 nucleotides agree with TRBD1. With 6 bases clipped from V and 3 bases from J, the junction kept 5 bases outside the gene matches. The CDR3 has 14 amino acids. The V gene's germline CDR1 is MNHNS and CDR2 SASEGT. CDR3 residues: CASREQGYNQPQHF. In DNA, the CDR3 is TGTGCCAGCAGGGAACAGGGGTACAATCAGCCCCAGCATTTT.

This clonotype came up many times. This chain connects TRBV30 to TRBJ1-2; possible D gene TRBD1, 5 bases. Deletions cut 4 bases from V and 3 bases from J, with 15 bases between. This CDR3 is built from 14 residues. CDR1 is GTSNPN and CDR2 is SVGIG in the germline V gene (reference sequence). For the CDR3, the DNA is TGTGCCTGGACTTTCGGACGGGGGTACTATGGCTACACCTTC. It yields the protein CAWTFGRGYYGYTF.

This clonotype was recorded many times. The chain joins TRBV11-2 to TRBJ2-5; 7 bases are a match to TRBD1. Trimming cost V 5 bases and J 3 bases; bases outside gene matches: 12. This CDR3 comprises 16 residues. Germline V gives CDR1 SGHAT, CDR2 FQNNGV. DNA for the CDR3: TGTGCCAGCAGCGAGTTCGGGACAGTAAAGAAAGAGACCCAGTACTTC. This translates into CASSEFGTVKKETQYF.

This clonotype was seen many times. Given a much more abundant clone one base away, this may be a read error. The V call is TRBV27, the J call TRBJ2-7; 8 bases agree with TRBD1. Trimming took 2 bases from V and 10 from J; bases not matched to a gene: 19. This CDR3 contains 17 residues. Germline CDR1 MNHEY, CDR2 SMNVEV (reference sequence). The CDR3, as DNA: TGTGCCAGCAGTTTAACCGACAGGGGAATGCTTGCCCTCGAACAGTACTTC. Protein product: CASSLTDRGMLALEQYF.

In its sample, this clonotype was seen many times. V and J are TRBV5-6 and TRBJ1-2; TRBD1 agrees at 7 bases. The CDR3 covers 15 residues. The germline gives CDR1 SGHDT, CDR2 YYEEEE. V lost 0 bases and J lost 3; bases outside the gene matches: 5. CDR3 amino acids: CASSLVQGGYYGYTF. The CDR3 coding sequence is TGTGCCAGCAGCTTGGTTCAGGGGGGGTACTATGGCTACACCTTC.

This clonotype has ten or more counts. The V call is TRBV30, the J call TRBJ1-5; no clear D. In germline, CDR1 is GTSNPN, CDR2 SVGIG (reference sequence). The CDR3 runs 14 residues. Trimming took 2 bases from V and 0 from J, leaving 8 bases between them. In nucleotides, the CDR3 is TGTGCCTGGAGTAGGCAGCGTAGCAATCAGCCCCAGCATTTT. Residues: CAWSRQRSNQPQHF.